This T cell receptor beta chain was observed in a study of shared clonotypes between healthy human individuals. The protocol was immunoSEQ multiplex PCR, while the TCRdb copy is restricted to in-frame clones and leaves out a portion. The table shows about 470,000 clones, with more than 75% occurring only once. Notes on this clone: With a far larger clone one base away, a read error is the likely cause.

The CDR3 sequence is 14 residues long. Germline CDR1 reads MNHEY; CDR2 reads SVGAGI. With 6 bases removed from V and 3 bases from J, the gap between germline ends came to 11 bases. The chain is built from TRBV6-5 and TRBJ2-2; possible D gene TRBD1, 5 bases. The specimen sequenced was PBMCs. This receptor was taken from a woman in her thirties or forties in good health. Some clones in this sample may be carry-over from other donors' samples. The CDR3 here is CASRSGMDTGELFF. The CDR3 coding sequence is TGTGCCAGCAGGTCAGGGATGGACACCGGGGAGCTGTTTTTT.